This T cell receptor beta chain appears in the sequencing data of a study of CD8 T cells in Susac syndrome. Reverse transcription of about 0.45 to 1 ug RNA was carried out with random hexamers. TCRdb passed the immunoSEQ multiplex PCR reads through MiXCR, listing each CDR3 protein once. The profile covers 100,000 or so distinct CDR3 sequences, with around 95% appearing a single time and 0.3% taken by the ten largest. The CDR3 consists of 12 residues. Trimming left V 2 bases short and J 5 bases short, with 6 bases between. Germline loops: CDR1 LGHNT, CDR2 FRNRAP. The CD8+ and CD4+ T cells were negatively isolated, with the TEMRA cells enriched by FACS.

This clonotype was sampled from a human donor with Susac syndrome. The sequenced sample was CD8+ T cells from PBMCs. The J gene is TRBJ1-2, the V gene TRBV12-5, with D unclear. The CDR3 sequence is CASGLPGYGYTF. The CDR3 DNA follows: TGTGCTAGTGGTTTGCCCGGTTATGGCTACACCTTC.